One and the same sample provided the 5 T cell receptor beta chains below, sequenced in a study of T cell clonality in common variable immunodeficiency. TCRdb keeps only in-frame clones here, not all; method: immunoSEQ multiplex PCR. The sample yields fewer than 60,000 clones, without any singletons. Sequenced material: peripheral blood mononuclear cells. The source of these receptors is a person aged 18 to 70 in good health.

This clone was counted ten times or more. The observed sequence ends 3 residues before the CDR3 terminus, with the missing tail filled in from the germline J gene. V usage is TRBV19 and J usage is TRBJ2-3, with TRBD1 identical over 8 bases. V lost 1 base and J lost 4; bases outside the gene matches: 4. This CDR3 spans 15 amino acids. CDR1 is LNHDA and CDR2 is SQIVND in the germline V gene (reference sequence). CDR3 DNA (partial): TGTGCCAGTAGTATAGGCAGGGGACAGGCAGATACG. As protein: CASSIGRGQADT. The whole CDR3 protein is CASSIGRGQADTQYF.

This clone was seen repeatedly, ten times or more. The CDR3 goes on 3 residues after the read ends, and that part is filled in from the germline J gene. The J gene is TRBJ2-2, the V gene TRBV2; perhaps TRBD2 as D (8 bases). Germline V CDR1 and CDR2: SNHLY, FYNNEI. Trimming left V 4 bases short and J 5 bases short, with 14 bases between. This CDR3 is 15 amino acids long. This CDR3 is CASSAGRGRTGELFF. CDR3 DNA, as far as it was read: TGTGCCAGCAGTGCCGGGAGGGGGCGTACCGGGGAG.

This clone was seen ten or more times. The read ends 3 residues shy of where the CDR3 ends; the end is completed using the germline J gene. This chain links TRBV7-3 with TRBJ2-2; 8 bases agree with TRBD2. CDR3 size: 16 residues. The germline gives CDR1 SGHTA, CDR2 FQGTGA. V was pared by 6 bases and J by 5 bases, with 11 bases of the junction left unmatched. The sequenced CDR3 bases are TGTGCCAGCAGGGGGTGGGGTGAGCGGGAGACCGGGGAG. Residues: CASRGWGERETGE. From start to end, the CDR3 is CASRGWGERETGELFF.

With regard to this clone: Coverage ceases 3 residues before the CDR3 finishes, and the germline J gene fills in the end. The chain carries TRBV2 and TRBJ2-5; D gene uncertain. The CDR3 is 14 amino acids. Deletions cut 6 bases from V and 5 bases from J, with 16 bases between. Germline V lookup: CDR1 SNHLY, CDR2 FYNNEI. The CDR3 is CASSRIQFGETQYF. Incomplete CDR3 DNA: TGTGCCAGCAGCAGGATTCAGTTTGGGGAGACC.

This clone was observed a handful of times. The sequence runs out 3 residues before the end of the CDR3; the remainder is reconstructed from the germline J gene. V usage is TRBV19 and J usage is TRBJ1-1; no clear D. V lost 6 bases and J 1 base, leaving 12 bases between the germline ends. The germline CDR1 and CDR2 sequences are LNHDA and SQIVND (reference sequence). This CDR3 has 14 residues. CDR3 DNA (partial): TGTGCCAGTAGCCCTTCGGGTCGGAACACTGAA. Amino acids: CASSPSGRNTE. The whole CDR3 sequence is CASSPSGRNTEAFF.